The source of this T cell receptor beta chain is a study of control samples from healthy donors and cancer patients. Using immunoSEQ multiplex PCR, the repertoire was profiled, and TCRdb retains in-frame clones only, with some absent. Here the sample spans 170,000 or so clones, just under 95% being singletons. Specimen: blood. This sequence was found in a man aged 18 to 35 in good health.

The CDR3 loop reads CASSDMDQPQHF. CDR3 in DNA: TGTGCCAGCAGTGACATGGATCAGCCCCAGCATTTT. This sequence joins TRBV6-2 or TRBV6-3 and TRBJ1-5; no firm D call. V was clipped by 5 bases and J by 5 bases, with 7 bases between them. The CDR3 is made up of 12 amino acids. Germline CDR1 reads MNHEY; CDR2 reads SVGEGT.